The 23 T cell receptor beta chains in this list originate from one sample, sequenced in a study of CD8 T cells in Susac syndrome. Random-hexamer reverse transcription was applied to about 0.45 to 1 ug RNA. TCRdb reprocessed the immunoSEQ multiplex PCR reads via MiXCR and lists one record per CDR3 protein. The table shows around 170,000 distinct CDR3 sequences, with 95% to 97% occurring only once. Sequenced input: CD4+ T cells from PBMCs. These receptors all come from a human donor with Susac syndrome.

The rearrangement links TRBV3-1 to TRBJ2-1; no firm D call. V lost 1 base and J 10 bases, leaving 11 bases between the germline ends. Germline loops: CDR1 LGHDT, CDR2 YNNKEL (reference sequence). The CDR3 spans 13 residues. The CDR3 spells CASSQVVNSEQFF. The DNA of the CDR3 is TGTGCCAGCAGCCAAGTAGTTAACAGCGAGCAGTTCTTC.

This chain uses TRBV2 with TRBJ2-7; tentatively, D is TRBD1 (6 bases). Germline CDR1 is SNHLY and CDR2 is FYNNEI. The CDR3 length is 14 residues. Trimming cost V 6 bases and J 6 bases, with 18 bases left between them. As DNA, the CDR3 is TGTGCCAGCAGCTCACAGGGCCCCGTGGGCGAGCAGTACTTC. It yields the protein CASSSQGPVGEQYF. Full variable domain (rest looked up from reference TRBV2 and TRBJ2-7): EPEVTQTPSHQVTQMGQEVILRCVPISNHLYFYWYRQILGQKVEFLVSFYNNEISEKSEIFDDQFSVERPDGSNFTLKIRSTKLEDSAMYFCASSSQGPVGEQYFGPGTRLTVT.

This chain joins TRBV18 and TRBJ2-7; 11 positions match TRBD1. Germline V gene sequence: CDR1 KGHSH, CDR2 LQKENI. J was trimmed by 4 bases and V by 4 bases; bases with no gene match: 6. The CDR3 has 15 residues. The CDR3 protein is CASSLAGTGGYEQYV. CDR3 DNA sequence: TGTGCCAGCTCACTGGCGGGGACAGGGGGGTACGAGCAGTACGTC.

This clonotype has just a few counts. V gene TRBV11-1 combines with J gene TRBJ1-1, with 7 bases that match TRBD1. Trimming removed 4 bases from V and 1 base from J; junction bases left unmatched: 0. The CDR3 is 13 amino acids. Germline lookup yields CDR1 SGHAT and CDR2 FQDESV (reference sequence). CDR3 sequence (DNA): TGTGCCAGCAGCTGGGACAGGAACACTGAAGCTTTCTTT. It specifies CASSWDRNTEAFF.

The chain carries TRBV20-1 and TRBJ2-5; D unresolved. Trimming took 0 bases from V and 2 from J, leaving 7 bases between them. There are 13 residues in the CDR3. Germline CDR1 reads DFQATT; CDR2 reads SNEGSKA (reference sequence). This chain's CDR3 is CSARDRSQETQYF. CDR3 sequence (DNA): TGCAGTGCTAGAGACAGGTCGCAAGAGACCCAGTACTTC.

This chain connects TRBV28 to TRBJ2-1; the match to TRBD1 covers 10 bases. Germline values: CDR1 MDHEN, CDR2 SYDVKM. V was clipped by 6 bases and J by 6 bases; unmatched bases: 8. CDR3 length equals 15 residues. The CDR3 DNA reads TGTGCCAGCAGGGCCCAAGGGACAGGGGTCAATGAGCAGTTCTTC. Amino acid sequence: CASRAQGTGVNEQFF.

The chain links TRBV12-3 or TRBV12-4 to TRBJ1-2, with TRBD1 matching 10 bases. CDR3 size: 13 residues. The V segment lost 7 bases and the J segment 5 bases; nucleotides outside the gene matches: 4. CDR3 protein: CASTKGQGYGYTF. As DNA, the CDR3 is TGTGCCAGCACCAAGGGACAGGGGTATGGCTACACCTTC.

The chain is built from TRBV25-1 and TRBJ2-5, with a weak D call TRBD1 (5 bases). There are 14 residues in the CDR3. In germline, CDR1 is MGHDK, CDR2 SYGVNS. V was trimmed by 6 bases and J by 5 bases, leaving 16 bases between them. The CDR3 protein is CASSPNVGQETQYF. As DNA, the CDR3 is TGTGCCAGCAGCCCCAACGTGGGGCAGGAGACCCAGTACTTC. The variable domain in full, completed from reference TRBV25-1 and TRBJ2-5, reads EADIYQTPRYLVIGTGKKITLECSQTMGHDKMYWYQQDPGMELHLIHYSYGVNSTEKGDLSSESTVSRIRTEHFPLTLESARPSHTSQYLCASSPNVGQETQYFGPGTRLLVL.

The J gene is TRBJ2-7, the V gene TRBV29-1, with 8 positions matching TRBD1. Germline CDR1 and CDR2: SQVTM and ANQGSEA. The CDR3 extends over 15 amino acids. The V segment lost 0 bases and the J segment 2 bases; nucleotides outside the gene matches: 6. This CDR3 is CSVEDDRGTTYEQYF. The CDR3 DNA reads TGCAGCGTTGAAGATGACAGGGGAACGACCTACGAGCAGTACTTC.

The J gene is TRBJ1-6, the V gene TRBV2; TRBD1 might be the D (6 bases). The germline V gene encodes CDR1 SNHLY and CDR2 FYNNEI. V dropped 6 bases and J dropped 10 bases, with 19 bases sitting between them. The length of the CDR3 is 15 residues. CDR3 nucleotide sequence: TGTGCCAGCAGCGGAGGGTTTCAGGGGATATCACCCCTCCACTTT. Translated: CASSGGFQGISPLHF.

Only one count was recorded for this clonotype. The chain uses TRBV7-9 and TRBJ1-6; 7 bases match TRBD1. In germline, CDR1 is SEHNR, CDR2 FQNEAQ (reference sequence). The J segment lost 8 bases and the V segment lost 4 bases, leaving 5 bases of the junction unmatched. The CDR3 spans 14 residues. This CDR3 reads CASSYGQDDSPLHF. CDR3 DNA: TGTGCCAGCAGCTACGGACAGGACGATTCACCCCTCCACTTT.

In its sample, this clonotype was seen a few times. The chain couples TRBV7-2 to TRBJ1-6, with 7 bases aligning to TRBD1. This CDR3 comprises 15 residues. From germline, CDR1 is SGHTA and CDR2 FQGNSA. V lost 6 bases, J lost 6 bases, and 8 bases stayed unmatched. The CDR3 DNA sequence: TGTGCCAGCAGGGGGATACAGGGGTCTAATTCACCCCTCCACTTT. Its protein is CASRGIQGSNSPLHF.

Here the CDR3 reads CSSSSGRTRGDTQYF. CDR3 sequence (DNA): TGCAGCTCTTCTTCGGGCCGCACTCGAGGGGATACGCAGTATTTT. The genes are TRBV29-1 and TRBJ2-3, with D perhaps TRBD2 (5 bases). The CDR3 has 15 residues. The ends were cut back, 8 bases at V and 6 bases at J, with 24 bases in the middle. CDR1 and CDR2 (germline): SQVTM, ANQGSEA.

The V call is TRBV7-2, the J call TRBJ2-7, with D unclear. The CDR3 runs 11 residues. Trimming removed 5 bases from V and 7 bases from J, with 9 bases in between. In germline, CDR1 is SGHTA, CDR2 FQGNSA. This CDR3 is CASSLNFEQYF. Written as DNA, the CDR3 is TGTGCCAGCAGCCTTAACTTTGAGCAGTACTTC.

This sequence joins TRBV20-1 and TRBJ2-5; TRBD2 might be the D (6 bases). Germline V gene lookup returns CDR1 DFQATT and CDR2 SNEGSKA (reference sequence). Between the trimmed V and J ends, which lost 0 bases and 5 bases, there was a span of 16 bases. The CDR3 is 15 amino acids. This CDR3 is CSARDEAGAGETQYF. CDR3 nucleotide sequence: TGCAGTGCTAGAGATGAAGCGGGTGCTGGGGAGACCCAGTACTTC.

This clonotype was picked up one time. This chain connects TRBV20-1 to TRBJ2-7; D is uncertain. Trimming shortened V by 0 bases and J by 3 bases, and 21 bases separated the two germline ends. The CDR3 runs 17 residues. The germline V gene encodes CDR1 DFQATT and CDR2 SNEGSKA (reference sequence). CDR3 bases: TGCAGTGCTAGAGATTCCTCGCGCACGGGTACCCGCTACGAGCAGTACTTC. It yields the protein CSARDSSRTGTRYEQYF.

The chain carries TRBV18 and TRBJ2-5, with 7 positions matching TRBD1. V lost 5 bases and J lost 0; bases outside the gene matches: 3. Germline CDR1 reads KGHSH; CDR2 reads LQKENI. This CDR3 has 14 amino acids. The CDR3 here is CASSSTGYQETQYF. CDR3 DNA sequence: TGTGCCAGCTCATCGACAGGGTACCAAGAGACCCAGTACTTC.

The V and J genes are TRBV5-6 and TRBJ2-2; D call uncertain. This CDR3 has 14 residues. V lost 3 bases to trimming and J lost 4 bases, with 10 bases between them. Germline V gives CDR1 SGHDT, CDR2 YYEEEE. The CDR3 spells CASSSRVGTGELFF. For the CDR3, the DNA is TGTGCCAGCAGCTCAAGGGTGGGCACCGGGGAGCTGTTTTTT.

V and J are TRBV7-9 and TRBJ1-4, with TRBD1 matching over 7 bases. Germline CDR1 and CDR2: SEHNR and FQNEAQ (reference sequence). J gave up 10 bases and V 5 bases, and 13 bases lay outside the gene matches. The CDR3 sequence is 15 residues long. The CDR3, as DNA: TGTGCCAGCAGCCCTGGACAGGCCGTAGGGGGAAAACTGTTTTTT. This encodes CASSPGQAVGGKLFF.

The gene calls are TRBV7-9 and TRBJ1-1; D may be TRBD1 (6 bases). The CDR3 has 15 amino acids. The V gene's germline CDR1 is SEHNR and CDR2 FQNEAQ (reference sequence). V gave up 2 bases and J gave up 1 base, with 11 bases separating them. The CDR3 sequence: CASSLSGQSNTEAFF. CDR3 sequence (DNA): TGTGCCAGCAGCTTATCTGGACAGTCGAACACTGAAGCTTTCTTT.

The chain combines TRBV30 with TRBJ2-7; D is unclear. This CDR3 has 12 amino acids. In germline, CDR1 is GTSNPN, CDR2 SVGIG (reference sequence). The CDR3 region is CAWGGGMDEQYF. CDR3 sequence (DNA): TGTGCATGGGGTGGCGGTATGGACGAGCAGTACTTC.

CDR3 in amino acids: CASSLGVNSPLHF. In DNA form, the CDR3 reads TGTGCCAGCAGCCTAGGCGTTAATTCACCCCTCCACTTT. V usage is TRBV27 and J usage is TRBJ1-6; D uncertain. Germline CDR1 and CDR2: MNHEY and SMNVEV (reference sequence). The CDR3 covers 13 residues. Trimming stripped 6 bases from V and 6 bases from J, with 9 bases between.

This chain joins TRBV7-2 and TRBJ2-7, with a possible D match to TRBD2 (5 bases). The CDR3 totals 14 residues. CDR1 and CDR2 from the germline V gene are SGHTA and FQGNSA. Trimming left V 5 bases short and J 2 bases short, with 13 bases between. The CDR3 loop is CASSRGSGTYEQYF. Written as DNA, the CDR3 is TGTGCCAGCAGCCGTGGGTCGGGAACCTACGAGCAGTACTTC.